This T cell receptor (beta chain) derives from a study of TIL therapy for anti-PD-1-resistant metastatic lung cancer. Documented time point: pre-treatment sample, taken before nivolumab and TIL therapy. Pleural nodules or supraclavicular lymph nodes made up most of the excised metastases sampled. This CDR3 spans 14 amino acids. Trimming left V 0 bases short and J 8 bases short, with 8 bases between. Looked up from germline, CDR1 is LGHNA and CDR2 is YNFKEQ. This was the immunoSEQ v3 assay. Sequenced by immunoSEQ multiplex PCR; TCRdb stores in-frame clones only, minus some. The sample carries around 45,000 clones, 60% to 85% recorded once.

The sample here was tumor tissue, taken at baseline. This chain joins TRBV4-2 and TRBJ1-6; D may be TRBD1 (5 bases). This sequence originates from a person aged 25 to 79 with non-small cell lung cancer. The CDR3 DNA sequence: TGTGCCAGCAGCCAAGATCCGGGGGATTCACCCCTCCACTTT. This translates into CASSQDPGDSPLHF.